Listed below are T cell receptor beta chains from one sample, sequenced in a study of T cell responses to AZD1222 COVID-19 vaccine. The assay was immunoSEQ multiplex PCR, and TCRdb's table has in-frame clones only and misses some. The data contain more than 150,000 clones, approximately 94% of them singletons. Source: peripheral blood, taken on day 0 of AZD1222 vaccination. The receptor set was obtained from an adult in good health. Each CDR3 is given with its conserved first and last residue. D genes are given only for firm matches. The size field is filled for only some rows; it gives once, few, many or a size class.

d_call: -; j_call: TRBJ2-1; clone_size: -; v_call: TRBV6-1; cdr3_nt: TGTGCCAGCAGTGAACTAGCTGGCTTCTACAATGAGCAGTTCTTC; cdr3_aa: CASSELAGFYNEQFF
d_call: -; j_call: TRBJ2-7; clone_size: -; v_call: TRBV6-2/TRBV6-3; cdr3_nt: TGTGCCAGCAGTTACATCCCCGGGTACCTCCTCTACGAGCAGTACTTC; cdr3_aa: CASSYIPGYLLYEQYF
d_call: -; j_call: TRBJ1-2; clone_size: -; v_call: TRBV5-4; cdr3_nt: TGTGCCAGCAGCTTGGGGGCTCGGGATGGCTACACCTTC; cdr3_aa: CASSLGARDGYTF
d_call: -; j_call: TRBJ2-6; clone_size: -; v_call: TRBV29-1; cdr3_nt: TGCAGCGTTGTGTTATCTGGGGCCAACGTCCTGACTTTC; cdr3_aa: CSVVLSGANVLTF
d_call: TRBD2; j_call: TRBJ2-1; clone_size: -; v_call: TRBV11-2; cdr3_nt: TGTGCCAGCAGCTCTAGGGGACTAGCGAACTACAATGAGCAGTTCTTC; cdr3_aa: CASSSRGLANYNEQFF
d_call: -; j_call: TRBJ2-3; clone_size: -; v_call: TRBV6-6; cdr3_nt: TGTGCCAGCATCAACAGGGTGGGAGCAGATACGCAGTATTTT; cdr3_aa: CASINRVGADTQYF
d_call: -; j_call: TRBJ1-1; clone_size: -; v_call: TRBV29-1; cdr3_nt: TGCAGCGTTGTGGGCAGGATGAACACTGAAGCTTTCTTT; cdr3_aa: CSVVGRMNTEAFF
d_call: -; j_call: TRBJ2-7; clone_size: -; v_call: TRBV14; cdr3_nt: TGTGCCAGCAGCGCCAGCGGACTGTTCTACGAGCAGTACTTC; cdr3_aa: CASSASGLFYEQYF
d_call: TRBD1; j_call: TRBJ1-2; clone_size: -; v_call: TRBV28; cdr3_nt: TGTGCCAGCAGTCCGGACAGGGACTATGGCTACACCTTC; cdr3_aa: CASSPDRDYGYTF
d_call: -; j_call: TRBJ1-2; clone_size: -; v_call: TRBV29-1; cdr3_nt: TGCAGCGGGTTCGACGGAGCTAACTATGGCTACACCTTC; cdr3_aa: CSGFDGANYGYTF
d_call: -; j_call: TRBJ1-1; clone_size: -; v_call: TRBV10-2; cdr3_nt: TGCGCCAGCAGCGGAGACACTGAAGCTTTCTTT; cdr3_aa: CASSGDTEAFF
d_call: -; j_call: TRBJ1-2; clone_size: -; v_call: TRBV7-2; cdr3_nt: TGTGCCAGCAGCTTAGCGACGCTGGTAGGGATGAGGGATGGCTACACCTTC; cdr3_aa: CASSLATLVGMRDGYTF
d_call: -; j_call: TRBJ2-2; clone_size: -; v_call: TRBV5-4; cdr3_nt: TGTGCCAGCAGGCCCTACCAGGGGCTGGGCGGGGAGCTGTTTTTT; cdr3_aa: CASRPYQGLGGELFF
d_call: -; j_call: TRBJ1-2; clone_size: -; v_call: TRBV29-1; cdr3_nt: TGCAGCGTTGGCCTATCTCCCTATGGCTACACCTTC; cdr3_aa: CSVGLSPYGYTF
d_call: -; j_call: TRBJ2-2; clone_size: -; v_call: TRBV6-5; cdr3_nt: TGTGCCAGCACGGGGTGGGGCACCGGGGAGCTGTTTTTT; cdr3_aa: CASTGWGTGELFF
d_call: TRBD1; j_call: TRBJ1-6; clone_size: -; v_call: TRBV27; cdr3_nt: TGTGCCAGCAGTTTTCAGGACAGGGGGGATTCACCCCTCCACTTT; cdr3_aa: CASSFQDRGDSPLHF
d_call: -; j_call: TRBJ1-2; clone_size: -; v_call: TRBV27; cdr3_nt: TGTGCCAGCAGTTTGGGGGAAGGGGCCTATGGCTACACCTTC; cdr3_aa: CASSLGEGAYGYTF
d_call: -; j_call: TRBJ1-6; clone_size: -; v_call: TRBV7-2; cdr3_nt: TGTGCCAGCAGCTTAGGTTCCAGGGCCGATAATTCACCCCTCCACTTT; cdr3_aa: CASSLGSRADNSPLHF
d_call: -; j_call: TRBJ2-7; clone_size: -; v_call: TRBV4-3; cdr3_nt: TGCGCCAGCAGCCAAGACCGGGCCAATCCCTACGAGCAGTACTTC; cdr3_aa: CASSQDRANPYEQYF
d_call: -; j_call: TRBJ1-1; clone_size: -; v_call: TRBV19; cdr3_nt: TGTGCCAGTAGTGATAGGGGACTATCGGACACTGAAGCTTTCTTT; cdr3_aa: CASSDRGLSDTEAFF
d_call: -; j_call: TRBJ1-1; clone_size: -; v_call: TRBV12-3/TRBV12-4; cdr3_nt: TGTGCCAGCAACAGGGACACTGAAGCTTTCTTT; cdr3_aa: CASNRDTEAFF
d_call: TRBD2; j_call: TRBJ2-1; clone_size: -; v_call: TRBV9; cdr3_nt: TGTGCCAGCAGCGACGGGGGGAGGAATGAGCAGTTCTTC; cdr3_aa: CASSDGGRNEQFF
d_call: -; j_call: TRBJ2-1; clone_size: -; v_call: TRBV6-5; cdr3_nt: TGTGCCAGCAGTAATGGACGGACCTCCTACAATGAGCAGTTCTTC; cdr3_aa: CASSNGRTSYNEQFF
d_call: -; j_call: TRBJ1-1; clone_size: -; v_call: TRBV5-4; cdr3_nt: TGTGCCAGCAGCTTGGGGGGGAACACTGAAGCTTTCTTT; cdr3_aa: CASSLGGNTEAFF
d_call: TRBD2; j_call: TRBJ2-3; clone_size: once; v_call: TRBV6-6; cdr3_nt: TGTGCCAGCAGTCCCTCGGGACTAGCGGATGGCACAGATACGCAGTATTTT; cdr3_aa: CASSPSGLADGTDTQYF
d_call: -; j_call: TRBJ2-1; clone_size: -; v_call: TRBV24-1; cdr3_nt: TGTGCCACCGAGTATCACAATGAGCAGTTCTTC; cdr3_aa: CATEYHNEQFF
d_call: -; j_call: TRBJ2-7; clone_size: -; v_call: TRBV27; cdr3_nt: TGTGCCAGCAGTTTGCGGGGACAAAGGTCCTACGAGCAGTACTTC; cdr3_aa: CASSLRGQRSYEQYF
d_call: -; j_call: TRBJ2-7; clone_size: -; v_call: TRBV21-1; cdr3_nt: TGTGCCAGCAGCACAAAGGGCTCCTACGAGCAGTACTTC; cdr3_aa: CASSTKGSYEQYF